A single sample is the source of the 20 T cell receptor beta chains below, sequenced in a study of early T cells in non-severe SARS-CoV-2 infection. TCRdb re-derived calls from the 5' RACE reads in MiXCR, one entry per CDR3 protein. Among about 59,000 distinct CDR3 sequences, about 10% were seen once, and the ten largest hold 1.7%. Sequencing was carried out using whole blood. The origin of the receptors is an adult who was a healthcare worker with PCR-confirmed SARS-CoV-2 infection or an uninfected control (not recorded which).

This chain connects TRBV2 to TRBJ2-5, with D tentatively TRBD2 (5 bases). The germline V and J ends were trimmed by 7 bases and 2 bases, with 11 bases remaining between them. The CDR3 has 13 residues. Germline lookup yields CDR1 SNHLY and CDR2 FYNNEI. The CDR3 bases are TGTGCCAGCATAGGCGGGCTACAAGAGACCCAGTACTTC. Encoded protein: CASIGGLQETQYF.

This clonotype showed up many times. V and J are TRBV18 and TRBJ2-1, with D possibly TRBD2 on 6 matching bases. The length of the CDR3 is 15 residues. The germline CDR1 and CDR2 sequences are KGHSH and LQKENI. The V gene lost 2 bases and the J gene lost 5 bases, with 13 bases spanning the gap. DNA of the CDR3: TGTGCCAGCTCACCAATAGCTAGCGCCGACAATGAGCAGTTCTTC. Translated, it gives CASSPIASADNEQFF.

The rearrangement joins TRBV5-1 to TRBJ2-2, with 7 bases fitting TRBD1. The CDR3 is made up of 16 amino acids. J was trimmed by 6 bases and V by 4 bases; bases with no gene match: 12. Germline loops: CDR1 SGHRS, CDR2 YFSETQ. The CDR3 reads CASSTRQGGLAGELFF. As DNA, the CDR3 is TGCGCCAGCAGCACCCGACAGGGTGGGTTAGCCGGGGAGCTGTTTTTT.

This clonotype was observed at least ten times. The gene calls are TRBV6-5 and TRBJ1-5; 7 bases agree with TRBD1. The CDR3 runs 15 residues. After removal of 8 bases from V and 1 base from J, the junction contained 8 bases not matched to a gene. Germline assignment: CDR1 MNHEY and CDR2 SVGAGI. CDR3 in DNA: TGTGCCAGCGGAGGCGGGACAGAGAGCAATCAGCCCCAGCATTTT. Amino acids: CASGGGTESNQPQHF.

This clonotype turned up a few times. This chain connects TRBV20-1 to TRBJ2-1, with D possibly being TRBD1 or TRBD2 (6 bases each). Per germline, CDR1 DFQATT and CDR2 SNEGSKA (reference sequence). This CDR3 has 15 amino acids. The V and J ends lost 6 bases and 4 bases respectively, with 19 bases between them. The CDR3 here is CSAPRKGGFYNEQFF. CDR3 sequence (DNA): TGCAGTGCCCCACGAAAGGGGGGTTTTTACAATGAGCAGTTCTTC.

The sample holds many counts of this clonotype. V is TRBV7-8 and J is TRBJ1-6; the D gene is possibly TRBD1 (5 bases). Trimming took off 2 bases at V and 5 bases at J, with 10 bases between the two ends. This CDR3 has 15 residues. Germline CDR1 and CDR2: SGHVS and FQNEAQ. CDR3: CASSLLGANNSPLHF. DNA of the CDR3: TGTGCCAGCAGCTTATTAGGGGCCAATAATTCACCCCTCCACTTT.

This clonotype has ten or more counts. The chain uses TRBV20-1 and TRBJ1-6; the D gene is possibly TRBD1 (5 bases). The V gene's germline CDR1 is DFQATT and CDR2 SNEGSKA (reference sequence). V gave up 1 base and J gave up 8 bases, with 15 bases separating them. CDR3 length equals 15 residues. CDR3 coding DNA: TGCAGTGCTAGAGGGGCAGGGCCATTGGATTCACCCCTCCACTTT. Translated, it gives CSARGAGPLDSPLHF.

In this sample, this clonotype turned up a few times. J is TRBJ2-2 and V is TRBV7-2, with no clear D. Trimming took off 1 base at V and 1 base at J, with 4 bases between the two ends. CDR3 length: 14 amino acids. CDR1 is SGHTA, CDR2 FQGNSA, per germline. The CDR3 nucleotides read TGTGCCAGCAGCTTAGACAGGAACACCGGGGAGCTGTTTTTT. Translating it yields CASSLDRNTGELFF.

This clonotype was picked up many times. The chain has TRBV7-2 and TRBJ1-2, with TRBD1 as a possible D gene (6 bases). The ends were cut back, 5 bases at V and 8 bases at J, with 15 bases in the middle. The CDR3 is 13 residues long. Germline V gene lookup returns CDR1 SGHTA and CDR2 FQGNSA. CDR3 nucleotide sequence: TGTGCCAGCAGCATCGTAGGGGGTAGAGGCTACACCTTC. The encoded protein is CASSIVGGRGYTF. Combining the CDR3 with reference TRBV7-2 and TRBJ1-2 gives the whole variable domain GAGVSQSPSNKVTEKGKDVELRCDPISGHTALYWYRQSLGQGLEFLIYFQGNSAPDKSGLPSDRFSAERTGGSVSTLTIQRTQQEDSAVYLCASSIVGGRGYTFGSGTRLTVV.

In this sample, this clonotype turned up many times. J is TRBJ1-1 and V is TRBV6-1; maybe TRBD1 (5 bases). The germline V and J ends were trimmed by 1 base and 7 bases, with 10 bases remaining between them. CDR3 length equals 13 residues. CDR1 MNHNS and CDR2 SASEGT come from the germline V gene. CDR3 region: CASSEGGVGEAFF. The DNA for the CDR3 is TGTGCCAGCAGTGAAGGGGGGGTAGGTGAAGCTTTCTTT.

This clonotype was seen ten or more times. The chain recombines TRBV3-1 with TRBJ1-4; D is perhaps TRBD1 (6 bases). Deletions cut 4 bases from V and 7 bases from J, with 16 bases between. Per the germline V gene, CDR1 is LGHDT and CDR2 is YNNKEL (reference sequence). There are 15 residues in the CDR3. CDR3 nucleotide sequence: TGTGCCAGCAGCCCTCCCGGGACAAAAGGTGAAAAACTGTTTTTT. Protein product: CASSPPGTKGEKLFF.

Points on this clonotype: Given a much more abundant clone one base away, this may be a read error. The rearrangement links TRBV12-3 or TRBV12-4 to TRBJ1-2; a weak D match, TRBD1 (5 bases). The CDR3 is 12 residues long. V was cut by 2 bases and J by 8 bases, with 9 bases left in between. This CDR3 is CASSLRGRGYTF. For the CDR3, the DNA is TGTGCCAGCAGTTTACGGGGCCGGGGCTACACCTTC.

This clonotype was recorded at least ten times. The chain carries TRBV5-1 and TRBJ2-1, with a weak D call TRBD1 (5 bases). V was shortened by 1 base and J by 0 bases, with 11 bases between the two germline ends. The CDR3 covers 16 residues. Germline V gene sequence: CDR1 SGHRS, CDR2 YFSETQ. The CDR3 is CASSLQGSSSYNEQFF. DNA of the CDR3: TGCGCCAGCAGCTTGCAGGGCTCAAGCTCCTACAATGAGCAGTTCTTC.

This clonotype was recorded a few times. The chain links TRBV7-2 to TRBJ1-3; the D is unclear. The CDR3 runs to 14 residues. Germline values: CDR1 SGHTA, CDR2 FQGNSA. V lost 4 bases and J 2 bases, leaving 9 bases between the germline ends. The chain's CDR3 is CASSSFWTGNTIYF. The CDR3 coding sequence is TGTGCCAGCAGCTCCTTCTGGACTGGAAACACCATATATTTT.

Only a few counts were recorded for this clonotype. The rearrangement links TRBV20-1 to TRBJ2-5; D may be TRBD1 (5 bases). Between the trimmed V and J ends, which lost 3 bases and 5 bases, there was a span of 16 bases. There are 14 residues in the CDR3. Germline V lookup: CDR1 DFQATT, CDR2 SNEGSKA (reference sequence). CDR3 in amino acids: CSASPPQGRETQYF. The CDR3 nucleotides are TGCAGTGCTAGCCCGCCGCAGGGTCGGGAGACCCAGTACTTC.

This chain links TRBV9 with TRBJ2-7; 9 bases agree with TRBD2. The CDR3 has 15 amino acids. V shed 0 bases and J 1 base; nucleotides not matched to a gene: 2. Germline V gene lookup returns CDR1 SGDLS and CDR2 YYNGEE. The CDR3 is CASSVGLAGSYEQYF. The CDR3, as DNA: TGTGCCAGCAGCGTAGGGCTAGCGGGGTCCTACGAGCAGTACTTC. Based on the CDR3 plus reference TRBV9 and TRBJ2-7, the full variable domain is DSGVTQTPKHLITATGQRVTLRCSPRSGDLSVYWYQQSLDQGLQFLIQYYNGEERAKGNILERFSAQQFPDLHSELNLSSLELGDSALYFCASSVGLAGSYEQYFGPGTRLTVT.

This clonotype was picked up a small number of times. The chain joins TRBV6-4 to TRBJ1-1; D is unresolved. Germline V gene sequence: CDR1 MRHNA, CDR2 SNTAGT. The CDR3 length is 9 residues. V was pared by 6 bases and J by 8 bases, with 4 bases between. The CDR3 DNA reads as TGTGCCAGCAGGAACGAAGCTTTCTTT. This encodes CASRNEAFF.

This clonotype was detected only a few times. The CDR3 region has the DNA TGTGCCAGCAGTTTAGCGTCAGGGGGACAAGAGACCCAGTACTTC. This translates into CASSLASGGQETQYF. V is TRBV12-3 or TRBV12-4 and J is TRBJ2-5; 7 positions match TRBD1. The CDR3 runs to 15 residues. V dropped 0 bases and J dropped 2; count of bases not matched to a gene: 3.

DNA of the CDR3: TGTGCCAGCAGCTTCGGAGTCCTGTTCTTC. Translation: CASSFGVLFF. This chain links TRBV7-9 with TRBJ2-1; no clear D. V dropped 3 bases and J dropped 15 bases, with 9 bases sitting between them. Germline CDR1 SEHNR, CDR2 FQNEAQ (reference sequence). CDR3 length: 10 amino acids.

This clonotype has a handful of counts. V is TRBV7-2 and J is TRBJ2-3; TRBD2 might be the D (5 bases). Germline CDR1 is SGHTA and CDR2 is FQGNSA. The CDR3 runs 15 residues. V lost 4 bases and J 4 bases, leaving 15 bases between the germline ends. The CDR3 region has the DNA TGTGCCAGCAGCTCGGCCGGGAAAACCCCAGATACGCAGTATTTT. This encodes CASSSAGKTPDTQYF.